This TCR beta chain appears in the sequencing data of a study of T cells in Graves' hyperthyroidism and ophthalmopathy. Study-level points and caveats: The majority of expanded thyroid clonotypes above 0.001 also appeared in blood.

It was RNA transcripts that yielded the amplified TCR beta CDR3 regions. Researchers ran a first-round RT-PCR on the TCR CDR3 using the HTBI primer set. TCRdb independently ran MiXCR on the multiplex PCR reads; one entry per CDR3 protein. This sample has a few hundred thousand distinct CDR3 sequences, with around 15% found just once. Each patient was aged 18 to 65 and had newly diagnosed hyperthyroidism of under 2 months' duration. CDR3 size: 15 residues. The V end lost 4 bases, the J end lost 5 bases, and 15 bases lay between the germline ends. Germline lookup yields CDR1 SEHNR and CDR2 FQNEAQ (reference sequence). This clonotype was seen a handful of times. The target antigen is unknown.

This clonotype was sampled from a woman between 35 and 50 years old with Graves' hyperthyroidism. Material for sequencing was blood. This chain links TRBV7-9 with TRBJ2-1; a possible D gene is TRBD2 (6 bases). The CDR3 here is CASSYFSGRNNEQFF. CDR3 coding DNA: TGTGCCAGCAGCTATTTTAGCGGAAGGAACAATGAGCAGTTCTTC.